The source of this T cell receptor (beta chain) is a study of CD8+ T cells in alopecia areata. The overall study: Patients remained on tofacitinib for 6 to 18 months and then went 6 months without it. Study-wide results and limits: Researchers report lesional scalp, most notably alopecia totalis/universalis, outstripped normal scalp in clonality. Among patients, TCR sharing was less clear than in mice, a difference possibly due in part to HLA diversity in the patient population.

A word on this clone: The antigen is not known.

Trimming took 10 bases from V and 3 from J; bases not matched to a gene: 4. This CDR3 has 14 residues. Germline V gene sequence: CDR1 MNHEY, CDR2 SMNVEV (reference sequence). The sequencing template was cDNA reverse transcribed from extracted RNA. Only in-frame clones appear in the TCRdb table, and some are missing; sequencing was by immunoSEQ multiplex PCR. The sample yields over 100,000 clones, about 46% seen once. V is TRBV27 and J is TRBJ2-5; TRBD2 agrees at 14 bases. This receptor was identified in a human donor with alopecia areata. The source material was CD8+ T cells sorted from blood, sampled at week 0. The CDR3 DNA sequence: TGTGCCACCGGGACTAGCGGGGGAAAAGAGACCCAGTACTTC. This gives the protein CATGTSGGKETQYF.